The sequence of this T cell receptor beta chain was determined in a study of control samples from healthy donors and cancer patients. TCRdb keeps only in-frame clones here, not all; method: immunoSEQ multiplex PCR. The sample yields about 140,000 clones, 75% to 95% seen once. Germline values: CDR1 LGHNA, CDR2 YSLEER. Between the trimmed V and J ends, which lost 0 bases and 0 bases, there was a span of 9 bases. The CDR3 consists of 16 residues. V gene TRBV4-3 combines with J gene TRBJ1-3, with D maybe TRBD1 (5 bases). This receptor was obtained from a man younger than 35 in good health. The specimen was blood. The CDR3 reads CASSQDRGYSGNTIYF. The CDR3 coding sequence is TGCGCCAGCAGCCAAGATCGGGGGTACTCTGGAAACACCATATATTTT.